The following is a T cell receptor beta chain sequence with its context. The antigen it recognizes is unknown. The sample holds no much larger clone one base away, and base qualities are not on file. This entry belongs to a study of beta chain features in type 1 diabetes (dated by TCRdb to the late 2010s). Turning to the overall study: Patients and healthy donors did not differ in mean age, gender distribution, total cell number or subset yield. Across all samples, around 99 million sorted cells were examined, and cell number per subset correlated strongly with RNA yield. The study compared TCRB repertoires of sorted circulating CD4+ T cell subsets between recently diagnosed type 1 diabetes patients and matched healthy donors. Naive and central memory subsets were obtained from all 30 or so donors, but regulatory and stem cell-like memory subsets were isolated from only 8 patients and roughly 8 healthy donors. What the research found in general, with its limitations: At VDJ recombination sites, patients with type 1 diabetes made fewer insertions and deleted more nucleotides, a pattern implying thymic rearrangement abnormalities. Because cDNA was sequenced instead of genomic DNA, highly expressing activated cells could be over-represented, though the groups showed no difference in activation or CD3 levels. Because the HLA sub-analyses included only small numbers of individuals, any influence of HLA type on TCRB rearrangement was left unresolved. In all four CD4+ subsets, TCRB CDR3 length was moderately but significantly shorter in type 1 diabetes patients. PCR might favor shorter templates, but patient and control samples were amplified and corrected together, so any skew would affect both groups equally. Naive, central memory and regulatory TCRB repertoires appeared more similar among patients than among healthy donors.

The entire amount of isolated RNA was reverse transcribed using the High Capacity cDNA Reverse Transcription Kit, so the sequenced TCRB transcripts were expressed ones. Deep immunoSEQ sequencing was performed on naive, central memory and regulatory T cell samples, with an average of about 3.6 million total reads per sample. Sorted cells were lysed in RLT buffer and RNA was extracted with DNase-treated RNeasy Micro or Mini kits, depending on cell number. To prevent cross-contamination, each cell subset was processed individually, whereas patient and healthy donor samples were processed jointly. TCRB sequences were amplified from cDNA with the immunoSEQ multiplex PCR, producing 87-bp fragments spanning the CDR3 region. Sequencing of the amplicons was performed on the Illumina HiSeq platform. In the paper's pipeline: Synthetic template baselines were used to correct PCR bias computationally, reads within Hamming distance 2 were collapsed together, and singletons that could not be merged were discarded. Reads were aligned against IMGT to assign V, D and J genes, CDR3 length and insertions or deletions at six rearrangement sites. Within each subset, clonotype counts were normalized to sorted cell number, and only after that were true diversity and Gini coefficients computed with the tcR R package. Repertoire sharing was quantified using the overlap coefficient calculated on TCRB nucleotide sequences. As a proxy for the pre-selection repertoire, out-of-frame TCRB sequences from naive cells were analyzed. TCRdb mirrors the immuneACCESS table, restricted to in-frame sequences. Some clones are absent from its copies; in checked studies, under half trace to an unresolved V gene, and the reason for the others is unknown. Clone size and the V and J calls come from that table; the DNA yielded D and trimming. In all, the sample holds a few hundred thousand clones, and approximately 31% of those were seen once. The ten largest clones take up 0.05% to 0.065% of the sample.

CDR1 and CDR2 (GTSNPN, SVGIG) derive from the germline V gene (reference sequence). The CDR3 contains 12 residues, cysteine and phenylalanine counted. Left in the record is the CDR3 DNA by itself, 36 bases read in frame from the first base. Relative to germline, V is missing 5 bases and J is missing 5 bases, with 3 bases of the junction outside any gene match. Each donor gave one peripheral blood draw, roughly 110 mL on average, collected into heparinised tubes. Using a panel that included CD45RO, CCR7, CD25, CD127, CD95 and CD27, naive, central memory, regulatory and stem cell-like memory CD4+ T cells were sorted on a BD FACSAria II. Purity was above 98% for every sorted population. PBMCs were isolated immediately by Lymphoprep density gradient centrifugation and stained directly without culture. So that batch effects would be minimized, each experiment stained and sorted samples in pairs, pairing one healthy donor with one patient.

The sequence is built from TRBV30 and TRBJ2-5; TRBD2 matches 9 bases in the middle. The sample was naive CD4+ T cells from blood. In the paper's terms, the cell subset or site label means: true naive CD4+ T cells. This TCR derives from a man between 18 and 35 years old in good health. The encoded CDR3 is CAWASGRETQYF. The nucleotide sequence reads as follows: TGTGCCTGGGCAAGCGGGAGGGAGACCCAGTACTTC. Supplemented by the reference TRBV30 and TRBJ2-5 proteins around the CDR3, the complete variable domain is SQTIHQWPATLVQPVGSPLSLECTVEGTSNPNLYWYRQAAGRGLQLLFYSVGIGQISSEVPQNLSASRPQDRQFILSSKKLLLSDSGFYLCAWASGRETQYFGPGTRLLVL.